This T cell receptor beta chain was retrieved from a study of blood T cell repertoires in COVID-19. Study information: Researchers got acute and convalescent COVID-19 samples from the United States, Italy and Spain.

Study processing details: Reference gene primer amplification yielded estimated nucleated cell counts. The data were produced by immunoSEQ multiplex PCR, yet TCRdb's version contains in-frame clones alone and is incomplete. V and J calls and clone size come straight from that table; D and trimming were deduced from the DNA. The sample comprises roughly 280,000 clones, around nine tenths of which are singletons, and about 10% rests with the top ten. Sequencing input: peripheral blood. The sequence derives from a man between 40 and 49 years old with active or convalescent COVID-19.

Here the CDR3 DNA reads TGTGCCAGCAGTGAGGACAGGAGCTCCTACGAGCAGTACTTC. This translates into CASSEDRSSYEQYF. The chain combines TRBV25-1 with TRBJ2-7; 7 bases are a match to TRBD1. The V and J ends lost 3 bases and 0 bases, in that order; junction bases with no gene match: 2. Germline-derived CDR1 and CDR2 are MGHDK and SYGVNS. This CDR3 is built from 14 residues.